The text below deals with one T cell receptor beta chain. This specimen comes from a study of blood T cell repertoires in COVID-19. Study in general: From the United States, Italy and Spain came samples of acute and convalescent COVID-19.

Libraries were prepared by immunoSEQ multiplex PCR; TCRdb keeps only in-frame clonotypes and omits some of them. The sample contains fewer than 350,000 clones, approximately 91% of which appear only once. This receptor was obtained from a woman aged 40 to 50 with acute COVID-19. The sequenced sample was PBMCs or T cells enriched from blood (not recorded which).

This CDR3 is CASMDRANEQFF. CDR3 in DNA: TGTGCCAGCATGGACAGGGCGAATGAGCAGTTCTTC. The chain links TRBV6-5 to TRBJ2-1, with 8 bases matching TRBD1. The V gene's germline CDR1 is MNHEY and CDR2 SVGAGI. CDR3 length equals 12 residues. J was trimmed by 7 bases and V by 7 bases; bases with no gene match: 3.